The 30 T cell receptor beta chains in this list originate from one sample, sequenced in a study of cytomegalovirus exposure and HLA in healthy donors (dated by TCRdb to 2015 to 2018). The protocol used for the library was the immunoSEQ multiplex PCR assay. For the multiplex PCR, a mixture combining 60 forward primers for TCR Vbeta segments and 13 reverse primers for TCR Jbeta segments was used. TCRdb obtained this table from immuneACCESS and retained in-frame rearrangements with V and J assigned. These tables miss some clones; where compared with another copy, unresolved V genes account for less than half of the shortfall, and the remainder is unexplained. The sample table records 46,000 or so clones; roughly 60% of these occur just once. Of the sample, about 12% is held by the ten largest clones. The sequencing sample was made of PBMCs. The receptors stem from a man aged 55 to 70 in good health and CMV-seropositive.

The chain couples TRBV27 to TRBJ2-7; D perhaps matches TRBD2 (7 bases). The CDR3 is 16 residues long. V was pared by 0 bases and J by 1 base, with 13 bases between. The germline V gene has CDR1 MNHEY and CDR2 SMNVEV (reference sequence). Written as DNA, the CDR3 is TGTGCCAGCAGTTTATCCCCGGGGGGCTCGTCCTACGAGCAGTACTTC. Protein sequence: CASSLSPGGSSYEQYF.

This clone was observed a handful of times. This chain connects TRBV13 to TRBJ2-3, with 9 bases fitting TRBD2. Germline values: CDR1 PRHDT, CDR2 FYEKMQ (reference sequence). V was clipped by 2 bases and J by 4 bases; unmatched bases: 7. The CDR3 runs to 16 residues. CDR3 in amino acids: CASSLSGGRAADTQYF. CDR3 DNA: TGTGCCAGCAGCTTATCAGGCGGGAGGGCGGCAGATACGCAGTATTTT.

The chain joins TRBV5-4 to TRBJ1-1; D is ambiguous. Germline V gene data show CDR1 as SGHNT and CDR2 as YYREEE (reference sequence). The V end lost 2 bases, the J end lost 0 bases, and 14 bases lay between the germline ends. This CDR3 spans 16 amino acids. CDR3 protein: CASSLGGLNMNTEAFF. The CDR3 DNA reads as TGTGCCAGCAGCTTAGGCGGACTCAATATGAACACTGAAGCTTTCTTT. Supplemented by reference TRBV5-4 and TRBJ1-1, the full variable domain reads ETGVTQSPTHLIKTRGQQVTLRCSSQSGHNTVSWYQQALGQGPQFIFQYYREEENGRGNFPPRFSGLQFPNYSSELNVNALELDDSALYLCASSLGGLNMNTEAFFGQGTRLTVV.

This clone was observed once. The genes are TRBV11-2 and TRBJ1-1; D not certain. The germline CDR1 and CDR2 sequences are SGHAT and FQNNGV. This CDR3 comprises 14 residues. Trimming pared 7 bases from V and 0 bases from J, leaving 12 bases between. The CDR3 coding sequence is TGTGCCAGCAATGTACGGACTATGAACACTGAAGCTTTCTTT. Residues: CASNVRTMNTEAFF.

The rearrangement links TRBV28 to TRBJ1-2; D is uncertain. Trimming left V 1 base short and J 7 bases short, with 7 bases between. Looked up from germline, CDR1 is MDHEN and CDR2 is SYDVKM. This CDR3 region has 12 residues. Here the CDR3 DNA reads TGTGCCAGCAGTTTATCGGGGATTGGCTACACCTTC. Translation gives CASSLSGIGYTF.

The chain joins TRBV10-2 to TRBJ1-2; 11 nucleotides line up with TRBD1. V shed 10 bases, J shed 6 bases, and the junction held 7 bases outside the gene matches. This CDR3 region has 13 residues. Germline loops: CDR1 WSHSY, CDR2 SAAADI. Here the CDR3 DNA reads TGCGCCACCTGGAAGGACAGGGGGCATGGCTACACCTTC. This encodes CATWKDRGHGYTF.

There are a few counts of this clone. The chain combines TRBV27 with TRBJ2-7; D is unresolved. The CDR3 is 14 residues long. Per the germline V gene, CDR1 is MNHEY and CDR2 is SMNVEV (reference sequence). V lost 3 bases and J 0 bases, leaving 9 bases between the germline ends. This chain's CDR3 is CASSFSKLSYEQYF. Written as DNA, the CDR3 is TGTGCCAGCAGTTTTTCTAAGCTCTCCTACGAGCAGTACTTC.

This chain connects TRBV25-1 to TRBJ2-7; 8 nucleotides align to TRBD2. The germline V gene encodes CDR1 MGHDK and CDR2 SYGVNS. The CDR3 spans 13 residues. The J segment lost 5 bases and the V segment lost 7 bases, leaving 7 bases of the junction unmatched. CDR3: CASTRAGVNEQYF. The CDR3 region has the DNA TGTGCCAGCACGAGAGCGGGAGTCAACGAGCAGTACTTC.

In this sample, this clone turned up once. This chain links TRBV28 with TRBJ2-1; maybe TRBD2 (5 bases). The V end was cut by 5 bases, the J end by 9 bases, with 14 bases between. CDR1 is MDHEN, CDR2 SYDVKM, per germline. This CDR3 has 13 residues. The CDR3 loop is CASSAPLRGEQFF. Written as DNA, the CDR3 is TGTGCCAGCAGTGCCCCACTACGGGGTGAGCAGTTCTTC.

The rearrangement joins TRBV4-3 to TRBJ2-7; D not resolved. Germline V CDR1 and CDR2: LGHNA, YSLEER. V gave up 0 bases and J gave up 0 bases, with 6 bases separating them. This CDR3 contains 14 residues. The CDR3 coding sequence is TGCGCCAGCAGCCAAGACTGGAGCTCCTACGAGCAGTACTTC. Residues: CASSQDWSSYEQYF.

In regard to this clone: The junction shows a germline mismatch at one end, possibly a read error. The same CDR3 is also encoded by other DNA sequences in this sample. The chain couples TRBV27 to TRBJ2-5; 12 bases align to TRBD2. Germline CDR1 reads MNHEY; CDR2 reads SMNVEV (reference sequence). The CDR3 spans 15 residues. Written as DNA, the CDR3 is TGTGCCAGCAGTGCCTCGACTAGCGGGGGAGAGACCCAATACTTC. Translated, it gives CASSASTSGGETQYF.

This clone was found a few times. The V gene is TRBV29-1, the J gene TRBJ1-2, with a weak D call TRBD1 (6 bases). Germline CDR1 reads SQVTM; CDR2 reads ANQGSEA. The CDR3 spans 13 residues. Trimming removed 1 base from V and 3 bases from J, with 9 bases in between. CDR3 DNA: TGCAGCGTTGAAGGGGGGCGCTACTATGGCTACACCTTC. It yields the protein CSVEGGRYYGYTF.

This clone was seen more than once but under ten times. The chain carries TRBV7-9 and TRBJ1-1; 8 bases agree with TRBD1. The CDR3 totals 14 residues. Looked up from germline, CDR1 is SEHNR and CDR2 is FQNEAQ (reference sequence). The J segment lost 6 bases and the V segment lost 5 bases, leaving 8 bases of the junction unmatched. DNA of the CDR3: TGTGCCAGCAGCACCGACAGGGGCTCGTCTGAAGCTTTCTTT. As protein: CASSTDRGSSEAFF.

As DNA, the CDR3 is TGTGCCACCAGCAGAGATTATGGTACAGGGTATTCGAACACCGGGGAGCTGTTTTTT. This codes for CATSRDYGTGYSNTGELFF. The chain couples TRBV15 to TRBJ2-2; D perhaps matches TRBD1 (6 bases). This CDR3 region has 19 residues. Trimming pared 0 bases from V and 0 bases from J, leaving 17 bases between. CDR1 is LNHNV and CDR2 is YYDKDF in the germline V gene (reference sequence).

About this clone: Distinct nucleotide sequences in the sample also encode this CDR3. V usage is TRBV2 and J usage is TRBJ2-1; D might be TRBD2 (6 bases). CDR1 SNHLY and CDR2 FYNNEI come from the germline V gene. The CDR3 length is 16 residues. Trimming removed 6 bases at V and 5 bases at J, with 20 bases between. The CDR3 DNA reads TGTGCCAGCAGCACGGCCGCGGGGATGGCACACAATGAGCAGTTCTTC. Translated: CASSTAAGMAHNEQFF. The full variable domain, its missing parts supplied by reference TRBV2 and TRBJ2-1, is EPEVTQTPSHQVTQMGQEVILRCVPISNHLYFYWYRQILGQKVEFLVSFYNNEISEKSEIFDDQFSVERPDGSNFTLKIRSTKLEDSAMYFCASSTAAGMAHNEQFFGPGTRLTVL.

This chain joins TRBV2 and TRBJ2-7; 7 nucleotides match TRBD2. V shed 8 bases and J 0 bases; nucleotides not matched to a gene: 10. Germline values: CDR1 SNHLY, CDR2 FYNNEI. This CDR3 has 15 amino acids. In DNA, the CDR3 is TGTGCCAGCGGGAGGGCGGGAGTGGTCTCCTACGAGCAGTACTTC. Residues: CASGRAGVVSYEQYF.

The count of this clone is one. The genes are TRBV19 and TRBJ2-1; D is uncertain. V was trimmed by 3 bases and J by 8 bases, leaving 8 bases between them. Germline CDR1 is LNHDA and CDR2 is SQIVND (reference sequence). CDR3 length: 12 residues. The CDR3 loop is CASSIGLDEQFF. As DNA, the CDR3 is TGTGCCAGTAGTATTGGTTTAGATGAGCAGTTCTTC.

This clone was found a few times. CDR3: CSVEGSGSETQYF. DNA for the CDR3: TGCAGCGTTGAAGGTAGCGGGAGTGAGACCCAGTACTTC. The chain uses TRBV29-1 and TRBJ2-5; 9 positions agree with TRBD2. The CDR3 covers 13 residues. Germline V CDR1 and CDR2: SQVTM, ANQGSEA. With 1 base clipped from V and 5 bases from J, the junction kept 2 bases outside the gene matches.

This clone showed up just a few times. V gene TRBV27 combines with J gene TRBJ1-5; no clear D. This CDR3 spans 13 amino acids. From germline, CDR1 is MNHEY and CDR2 SMNVEV (reference sequence). The V and J ends lost 3 bases and 4 bases respectively, with 7 bases between them. The CDR3: CASSFQTNQPQHF. In DNA form, the CDR3 reads TGTGCCAGCAGTTTCCAGACTAATCAGCCCCAGCATTTT.

This clone showed up just once. The CDR3 sequence is CASSIIGSGTGELFF. The CDR3 DNA reads as TGTGCCAGTAGTATAATCGGGAGTGGCACCGGGGAGCTGTTTTTT. The chain has TRBV19 and TRBJ2-2; weak D call: TRBD2 (6 bases). V lost 2 bases to trimming and J lost 4 bases, with 11 bases between them. CDR3 length equals 15 residues. Germline CDR1 reads LNHDA; CDR2 reads SQIVND (reference sequence).

This clone was found a few times. CDR3 sequence (DNA): TGTGCCAGCAGCTCGAAAACTAGCGGGGGAACCTACGAGCAGTACTTC. Amino acid sequence: CASSSKTSGGTYEQYF. The chain recombines TRBV5-4 with TRBJ2-7; 11 bases are shared with TRBD2. This CDR3 is 16 amino acids long. Looked up from germline, CDR1 is SGHNT and CDR2 is YYREEE (reference sequence). J lost 2 bases, V lost 3 bases, and 7 bases had no gene match.

This clone was counted only a few times. The chain employs TRBV2 and TRBJ1-4, with 9 bases fitting TRBD1. CDR1 SNHLY and CDR2 FYNNEI come from the germline V gene. The CDR3 is made up of 13 amino acids. J was trimmed by 12 bases and V by 6 bases; bases with no gene match: 8. The CDR3 nucleotides read TGTGCCAGCAGGCCACCGCGGGACAGGGAACTGTTTTTT. The encoded protein is CASRPPRDRELFF.

This clone has a handful of counts. The chain links TRBV6-5 to TRBJ1-1; a possible D gene is TRBD1 (5 bases). CDR1 and CDR2 from the germline V gene are MNHEY and SVGAGI. This CDR3 region has 15 residues. V lost 4 bases to trimming and J lost 11 bases, with 23 bases between them. The CDR3 DNA is TGTGCCAGCAGTTCCCAGTCTGTGGGGCAGTATGGTGCTTTCTTT. It codes for CASSSQSVGQYGAFF.

Only a few counts were recorded for this clone. This chain joins TRBV28 and TRBJ2-5; D is undetermined. Deletions cut 5 bases from V and 7 bases from J, with 17 bases between. The CDR3 is 14 amino acids. Germline V gene lookup returns CDR1 MDHEN and CDR2 SYDVKM. CDR3 DNA sequence: TGTGCCAGCAGTCCCAGTGCAGTCCCACCGACCCAGTACTTC. This translates into CASSPSAVPPTQYF.

This chain joins TRBV25-1 and TRBJ2-1; D remains ambiguous. The ends were cut back, 10 bases at V and 9 bases at J, with 13 bases in the middle. Germline CDR1 MGHDK, CDR2 SYGVNS. The CDR3 has 11 amino acids. CDR3 coding DNA: TGTGCCACCTCGCCGGGTGGTGAGCAGTTCTTC. Amino acids: CATSPGGEQFF.

The gene calls are TRBV13 and TRBJ2-1; TRBD2 is a possible D gene (5 bases). Trimming took 0 bases from V and 5 from J, leaving 11 bases between them. The CDR3 is 15 amino acids. CDR1 and CDR2 from the germline V gene are PRHDT and FYEKMQ (reference sequence). CDR3 amino acids: CASSLGLEGNNEQFF. The CDR3 DNA is TGTGCCAGCAGCTTAGGCCTCGAGGGTAACAATGAGCAGTTCTTC.

The count of this clone is one. The chain employs TRBV7-8 and TRBJ2-3, with D unclear. Germline CDR1 and CDR2: SGHVS and FQNEAQ. CDR3 length: 15 amino acids. V lost 2 bases and J lost 0, with 9 bases in between. The CDR3 region is CASSLQEPSTDTQYF. The CDR3, as DNA: TGTGCCAGCAGCTTACAGGAACCTAGCACAGATACGCAGTATTTT.

J is TRBJ2-7 and V is TRBV28; tentatively, D is TRBD2 (5 bases). CDR3 length: 13 residues. Trimming removed 8 bases from V and 3 bases from J, with 14 bases in between. Per the germline V gene, CDR1 is MDHEN and CDR2 is SYDVKM. The CDR3 region is CASWGEGSYEQYF. CDR3 bases: TGTGCCAGCTGGGGAGAGGGCAGCTACGAGCAGTACTTC.

The table lists this clone with a few counts. The chain uses TRBV29-1 and TRBJ1-2, with 9 bases lining up with TRBD1. The J segment lost 6 bases and the V segment lost 4 bases, leaving 3 bases of the junction unmatched. The CDR3 consists of 12 residues. In germline, CDR1 is SQVTM, CDR2 ANQGSEA. The CDR3 DNA follows: TGCAGCGTTGGGGACAGGGTTGATGGCTACACCTTC. It is translated as CSVGDRVDGYTF.

The gene calls are TRBV7-2 and TRBJ2-1; 9 bases map to TRBD2. The CDR3 covers 16 residues. V trimming: 5 bases; J trimming: 9 bases; junction bases outside the gene matches: 14. Germline V gives CDR1 SGHTA, CDR2 FQGNSA. The CDR3 reads CASSIGPAGGVAEQFF. The CDR3 DNA sequence: TGTGCCAGCAGCATTGGGCCGGCGGGAGGGGTCGCTGAGCAGTTCTTC.